These 13 T cell receptor beta chains were sequenced from one sample in a study of blood T cell repertoires in COVID-19. Measured with immunoSEQ multiplex PCR; TCRdb has only the in-frame clones, and not every one. The sample lists 200,000 to 300,000 clones, about 83% occurring once. The sequencing input was peripheral blood. Receptors were obtained from an elderly man with acute or convalescent COVID-19.

The gene calls are TRBV4-1 and TRBJ2-4, with 11 positions matching TRBD2. The CDR3 covers 15 residues. Germline values: CDR1 MGHRA, CDR2 YSYEKL. Trimming removed 1 base from V and 12 bases from J; junction bases left unmatched: 8. The CDR3 region has the DNA TGCGCCAGCAGCCAAGGGGGACTAGCGGAGTCGGCTCAGTACTTC. This codes for CASSQGGLAESAQYF.

The chain links TRBV5-4 to TRBJ2-1; 7 nucleotides match TRBD2. Per germline, CDR1 SGHNT and CDR2 YYREEE (reference sequence). This CDR3 has 16 amino acids. The J segment lost 0 bases and the V segment lost 4 bases, leaving 7 bases of the junction unmatched. The CDR3: CASSPGRGDSYNEQFF. In nucleotides, the CDR3 is TGTGCCAGCAGCCCAGGACGGGGGGACTCCTACAATGAGCAGTTCTTC.

The V gene is TRBV18, the J gene TRBJ2-7; TRBD1 agrees at 11 bases. Trimming took 3 bases from V and 8 from J; bases not matched to a gene: 12. Germline V gene sequence: CDR1 KGHSH, CDR2 LQKENI. This CDR3 has 16 amino acids. CDR3 loop: CASSPLGTGGDVKQYF. The DNA of the CDR3 is TGTGCCAGCTCACCGCTCGGGACAGGGGGGGATGTGAAGCAGTACTTC.

This clone appeared a few times. The chain has TRBV7-3 and TRBJ1-1; possibly TRBD1 for D (5 bases). The ends were cut back, 2 bases at V and 3 bases at J, with 10 bases in the middle. The CDR3 runs to 14 residues. CDR1 SGHTA and CDR2 FQGTGA come from the germline V gene. The chain's CDR3 is CASSLLGGDTEAFF. For the CDR3, the DNA is TGTGCCAGCAGCTTACTGGGAGGGGACACTGAAGCTTTCTTT.

The chain has TRBV7-9 and TRBJ2-2; tentatively, D is TRBD2 (6 bases). Germline V gene sequence: CDR1 SEHNR, CDR2 FQNEAQ (reference sequence). The CDR3 has 16 amino acids. With 3 bases removed from V and 5 bases from J, the gap between germline ends came to 16 bases. DNA for the CDR3: TGTGCCAGCAGCTTTTTACGTCGGGGAGGAACCGGGGAGCTGTTTTTT. This sequence encodes CASSFLRRGGTGELFF.

The chain has TRBV6-5 and TRBJ1-2; TRBD1 matches at 9 bases. Trimming took 6 bases from V and 5 from J; bases not matched to a gene: 4. The germline gives CDR1 MNHEY, CDR2 SVGAGI. This CDR3 comprises 13 residues. CDR3: CASRGGQGYGYTF. CDR3 coding DNA: TGTGCCAGCAGAGGGGGACAGGGTTATGGCTACACCTTC.

This clone was counted a few times. The rearrangement uses TRBV5-4 and TRBJ2-2, with a possible D match to TRBD1 (5 bases). Per germline, CDR1 SGHNT and CDR2 YYREEE (reference sequence). Trimming removed 2 bases at V and 4 bases at J, with 15 bases between. This CDR3 has 16 residues. CDR3 in DNA: TGTGCCAGCAGCTTTGAGGACACCTCGGGCACCGGGGAGCTGTTTTTT. It yields the protein CASSFEDTSGTGELFF.

The rearrangement joins TRBV7-8 to TRBJ2-2; 7 bases line up with TRBD1. V dropped 5 bases and J dropped 4; count of bases not matched to a gene: 7. The CDR3 loop spans 15 amino acids. The germline V gene has CDR1 SGHVS and CDR2 FQNEAQ. The CDR3 region is CASSPGQVGTGELFF. CDR3 sequence (DNA): TGTGCCAGCAGCCCCGGACAGGTGGGCACCGGGGAGCTGTTTTTT.

This rearrangement joins TRBV19 to TRBJ2-1, with 7 positions matching TRBD2. The CDR3 is made up of 15 amino acids. Germline V CDR1 and CDR2: LNHDA, SQIVND (reference sequence). V shed 5 bases and J 8 bases; nucleotides not matched to a gene: 12. The CDR3 here is CASSLRSGIMDEQFF. The CDR3 bases are TGTGCCAGTAGTCTCAGGAGCGGGATCATGGATGAGCAGTTCTTC.

The chain carries TRBV7-2 and TRBJ2-3; tentatively, D is TRBD1 (5 bases). The germline V and J ends were trimmed by 2 bases and 11 bases, with 20 bases remaining between them. Germline V gives CDR1 SGHTA, CDR2 FQGNSA. CDR3 length: 15 residues. The CDR3 is CASSLNIVKGIRQYF. In DNA, the CDR3 is TGTGCCAGCAGCTTAAATATCGTAAAGGGGATTAGGCAGTATTTT.

This clone was picked up one time. This sequence joins TRBV19 and TRBJ2-1, with 13 bases aligning to TRBD2. Trimming at V came to 5 bases and at J to 7 bases, leaving 8 bases not matched to a gene. The CDR3 totals 16 residues. Germline V gene sequence: CDR1 LNHDA, CDR2 SQIVND (reference sequence). In DNA, the CDR3 is TGTGCCAGTAGTCAGGGGGGACTAGCGGGGAGAAATGAGCAGTTCTTC. It specifies CASSQGGLAGRNEQFF.

The chain recombines TRBV27 with TRBJ2-6; 8 positions agree with TRBD2. CDR1 and CDR2 from the germline V gene are MNHEY and SMNVEV (reference sequence). The CDR3 runs to 18 residues. The ends lost 5 bases at V and 0 bases at J; junction bases unmatched: 9. The CDR3 DNA is TGTGCCAGCAGTCCCCGGGGGGGTTTGGGCTCTGGGGCCAACGTCCTGACTTTC. It yields the protein CASSPRGGLGSGANVLTF.

V and J are TRBV7-2 and TRBJ2-7; 7 nucleotides align to TRBD2. CDR3 length equals 17 residues. Trimming took 2 bases from V and 7 from J; bases not matched to a gene: 17. Germline-derived CDR1 and CDR2 are SGHTA and FQGNSA. CDR3 protein: CASSLYGPRLASREQYF. For the CDR3, the DNA is TGTGCCAGCAGCTTATATGGCCCCAGACTAGCCTCTAGAGAGCAGTACTTC.